This T cell receptor (beta chain) was captured in a study of T cell changes during pregnancy in multiple sclerosis (dated by TCRdb to the late 2010s). Regarding the research as a whole: The study looked at changes in the T cell repertoire across pregnancy in women with multiple sclerosis.

V ends up 5 bases short and J 6 bases short, with an unmatched junction base count of 8. CDR1 and CDR2, looked up from the germline V gene, are SGDLS and YYNGEE. From the cysteine through the phenylalanine, the CDR3 covers 14 amino acids. The read is trimmed to its CDR3 DNA, 42 bases read in frame from base 1. A word on this clone: This clone's antigen is unknown. No much larger clone exists at a distance of one base, and base qualities are not known.

Library method: the immunoSEQ multiplex PCR assay. TCRdb obtained this table from immuneACCESS and retained in-frame rearrangements with V and J assigned. These tables miss some clones; where compared with another copy, unresolved V genes account for less than half of the shortfall, and the remainder is unexplained. Across this sample there are around 44,000 clones, with around 93% seen only once. The ten largest account for roughly 8.3% of the sample. The specimen was CD8+ T cells from peripheral blood mononuclear cells, collected in the third trimester of pregnancy. This TCR derives from a female donor with multiple sclerosis, enrolled in a pregnancy study. The rearranged chain carries TRBV9 and TRBJ2-7, with 10 central nucleotides matching TRBD2. The CDR3 amino acid sequence is: CASSAGTSDVEQYF. The bases are TGTGCCAGCAGTGCCGGGACTAGCGACGTCGAGCAGTACTTC.